This T cell receptor beta chain emerged from a study of response to subunit inactivated influenza vaccine. TCRdb passed the RT-PCR reads through MiXCR, listing each CDR3 protein once. The sample lists approximately 530,000 distinct CDR3 sequences; around 13% were seen once. In this sample, this clonotype turned up a few times. What it binds is not known. V lost 4 bases and J 5 bases, leaving 11 bases between the germline ends. The V gene's germline CDR1 is MGHRA and CDR2 YSYEKL. This CDR3 contains 13 residues. Study-level points and caveats: Authors suggested few new T cells are recruited by each seasonal influenza vaccination.

The origin of this receptor is a man between 45 and 60 years old who received an inactivated influenza vaccine. The sample here was PBMCs from blood, taken roughly 6 weeks after vaccination. V is TRBV4-1 and J is TRBJ2-5; D uncertain. CDR3 bases: TGCGCCAGCAGCCGACTCGAAACGGAGACCCAGTACTTC. The encoded protein is CASSRLETETQYF.